This is a list of T cell receptor beta chains from one sample in a study of T cells in tuberculosis. Here immunoSEQ multiplex PCR was the method, and the copy in TCRdb shows in-frame clones only, minus some. The data show roughly 28,000 clones, about 90% seen once. The sample taken for sequencing was PBMCs. These TCRs come from a donor aged 10 to 29 with latent tuberculosis or without tuberculosis infection. Both conserved end residues are part of each CDR3. D genes are given only for firm matches. Only part of the rows carry a size: once, few, many, or a class if the clone is expanded.

>TRBV11-2|.|.|TRBJ2-1
TGTGCCAGCAGCTCAAGTGGGGGGGCAGGTGAGCAGTTCTTC
CASSSSGGAGEQFF
>TRBV6-6|.|.|TRBJ2-4
TGTGCCAGCACCCAATCGGCCGGGGAAAACATTCAGTACTTC
CASTQSAGENIQYF
>TRBV7-2|.|.|TRBJ2-2
TGTGCCAGCAGCCCCATTACGGGGTACACCGGGGAGCTGTTTTTT
CASSPITGYTGELFF
>TRBV7-9|.|.|TRBJ2-7
TGTGCCAGCAGCCCTTGGGGGGACGGCGAGCAGTACTTC
CASSPWGDGEQYF
>TRBV7-6|.|.|TRBJ2-3
TGTGCCAGCAGCTTACGTGAGGATACGCAGTATTTT
CASSLREDTQYF
>TRBV5-1|.|.|TRBJ2-5
TGCGCCAGCAGCTTGGTTGTGGGGGAGGAAGAGACCCAGTACTTC
CASSLVVGEEETQYF
>TRBV4-1|.|TRBD2|TRBJ2-1
TGCGCCAGCAGCCAAGCAGGACTAGCCGCCGGCAATGAGCAGTTCTTC
CASSQAGLAAGNEQFF
>TRBV5-4|.|TRBD2|TRBJ2-1
TGTGCCAGCAGCTTGATGCTACTAGCGGGGGGGCTCAATGAGCAGTTCTTC
CASSLMLLAGGLNEQFF
>TRBV11-2|.|.|TRBJ2-1
TGTGCCAGCAGCTTAGGTTGGTCCGAGGAAACAGGGTCGGGTGAGCAGTTCTTC
CASSLGWSEETGSGEQFF
>TRBV7-9|.|TRBD2|TRBJ2-5
TGTGCCAGCAGCCGGAGGACTAGCGGGGTGGGAGAGACCCAGTACTTC
CASSRRTSGVGETQYF
>TRBV11-2|.|TRBD2|TRBJ2-1
TGTGCCAGCAGCCCGACTAGCGGTGAGCAGTTCTTC
CASSPTSGEQFF
>TRBV28|.|.|TRBJ2-1
TGTGCCAGCAGACACGACAGAAACAATGAGCAGTTCTTC
CASRHDRNNEQFF
>TRBV27|few|TRBD1|TRBJ2-7
TGTGCCAGCAGCTCACGAAACAGGGGACCATCCTACGAGCAGTACTTC
CASSSRNRGPSYEQYF
>TRBV15|.|TRBD2|TRBJ2-5
TGTGCCACCAGCAGACCCCCTAGCGGGGGGACCTACCAAGAGACCCAGTACTTC
CATSRPPSGGTYQETQYF
>TRBV6-1|.|.|TRBJ1-4
TGTGCCAGCAGAACTCAGGTTAATGAAAAACTGTTTTTT
CASRTQVNEKLFF
>TRBV29-1|.|TRBD2|TRBJ2-5
TGCAGCGTTGACCTAGCGGGGCACGAGACCCAGTACTTC
CSVDLAGHETQYF
>TRBV7-2|.|TRBD2|TRBJ2-1
TGTGCCAGCAGCCCGCCGGGTAGCGGGGTTTCTTCGGTTGAGCAGTTCTTC
CASSPPGSGVSSVEQFF
>TRBV2|once|TRBD2|TRBJ2-2
TGTGCCAGCAGTGAAGACAGCGGGAGGACCGGGGAGCTGTTTTTT
CASSEDSGRTGELFF
>TRBV15|.|.|TRBJ2-1
TGTGCCACCAGCCGACAGTCCTCCTACAATGAGCAGTTCTTC
CATSRQSSYNEQFF
>TRBV7-9|.|TRBD1|TRBJ1-5
TGTGCCAGCAGCGCCGGGACAGGAGTTTATCAGCCCCAGCATTTT
CASSAGTGVYQPQHF
>TRBV7-2|.|.|TRBJ2-3
TGTGCCAGCAGCCGACCGAGGATTGCAGATACGCAGTATTTT
CASSRPRIADTQYF
>TRBV18|.|.|TRBJ1-3
TGTGCCAGCTCACCGCCTGGGGCCGGAAACACCATATATTTT
CASSPPGAGNTIYF
>TRBV5-1|.|TRBD1|TRBJ2-7
TGCGCCAGCAGCCAGGGACAGGGGAAGGGCGAGCAGTACTTC
CASSQGQGKGEQYF
>TRBV5-1|.|.|TRBJ1-2
TGCGCCAGCAGCTTGACCCCAGGGATATCTAACTATGGCTACACCTTC
CASSLTPGISNYGYTF
>TRBV5-1|once|.|TRBJ2-1
TGCGCCAGCAGCTTGGACGGTGAGCAGTTCTTC
CASSLDGEQFF
>TRBV13|medium-sized|.|TRBJ2-7
TGTGCCAGCAGCTTAGACCGGGGAGCCTCCTACGAGCAGTACTTC
CASSLDRGASYEQYF
>TRBV19|.|TRBD1|TRBJ1-4
TGTGCCAGCCTCAACAGGGGCGCTAATGAAAAACTGTTTTTT
CASLNRGANEKLFF
>TRBV6-4|.|TRBD2|TRBJ2-1
TGTGCCAGCAGTCGGACTAGCGGGGCCGCAAATGAGCAGTTCTTC
CASSRTSGAANEQFF
>TRBV14|.|TRBD1|TRBJ1-2
TGTGCCAGCAGCCACCGGACAGGGCCTAAAGGCTACACCTTC
CASSHRTGPKGYTF
>TRBV9|.|TRBD1|TRBJ1-5
TGTGCCAGCAGCGCCGCCCAAGACAGGGGCTGGCGGCCCCAGCATTTT
CASSAAQDRGWRPQHF
>TRBV2|.|.|TRBJ1-2
TGTGCCAGCAGTGAAGGGGGGACACCCCCCAAGAATGGCTACACCTTC
CASSEGGTPPKNGYTF
>TRBV7-9|.|.|TRBJ1-4
TGTGCCAGCAGCTTACCGACAGGCAGGGGTGACACTAATGAAAAACTGTTTTTT
CASSLPTGRGDTNEKLFF
>TRBV7-8|.|.|TRBJ1-2
TGTGCCAGCAGTCCCAGGGTTCGATATGGCTACACCTTC
CASSPRVRYGYTF
>TRBV15|.|TRBD1|TRBJ1-1
TGTGCCACCAGCAGAGATGGGGACAGGTACACTGAAGCTTTCTTT
CATSRDGDRYTEAFF
>TRBV19|once|.|TRBJ2-3
TGTGCCAGTACCCCGGGACTTCTCACAGATACGCAGTATTTT
CASTPGLLTDTQYF
>TRBV6-5|.|TRBD1|TRBJ2-3
TGTGCCAGCAGTTCACACCCAGGGGGCGGGCCAGATACGCAGTATTTT
CASSSHPGGGPDTQYF
>TRBV6-4|.|.|TRBJ2-2
TGTGCCAGCAGTGATCGAGTTCCCGGGGAGCTGTTTTTT
CASSDRVPGELFF
>TRBV7-6|.|.|TRBJ1-1
TGTGCCTCGACCCTAGGGGGGGTAAACACTGAAGCTTTCTTT
CASTLGGVNTEAFF
>TRBV5-8|.|TRBD2|TRBJ2-5
TGTGCCAGCAGCGCCGACCCAGGGAGGGGAGAGACCCAGTACTTC
CASSADPGRGETQYF
>TRBV29-1|.|.|TRBJ1-2
TGCAGCGTTACAGGAAACTATGGCTACACCTTC
CSVTGNYGYTF
>TRBV19|.|.|TRBJ1-5
TGTGCCAGTAGTATTCAGGAATATAGCAATCAGCCCCAGCATTTT
CASSIQEYSNQPQHF
>TRBV9|once|.|TRBJ2-2
TGTGCCAGCAGCTATGGGAGCGGGGAGCTGTTTTTT
CASSYGSGELFF